The 9 T cell receptor beta chains listed next were all sequenced from one sample in a study of T-cell reconstitution after alpha-beta-depleted transplantation in children. Unique molecular identifiers were used to barcode this TCRbeta library. TCRdb called the PCR reads again in MiXCR, with one record for every CDR3 protein. The sample holds just over 950,000 distinct CDR3 sequences, about 29% seen once. Specimen: PBMCs, mostly from graft donor cells, collected 360 days after TCRalphabeta/CD19-depleted stem cell transplant. Receptors originate from a boy under two years old who had a stem cell transplant for SCID, so the T cells may come from the graft donor.

This chain's CDR3 is CASSPRDRPYNEQFF. In DNA form, the CDR3 reads TGCGCCAGCAGCCCCCGGGACAGACCCTACAATGAGCAGTTCTTC. The chain combines TRBV5-1 with TRBJ2-1; 7 bases align to TRBD1. CDR1 and CDR2 from the germline V gene are SGHRS and YFSETQ. Trimming took 4 bases from V and 2 from J; bases not matched to a gene: 6. The CDR3 loop spans 15 amino acids.

In this sample, this clonotype turned up a few times. The chain combines TRBV5-1 with TRBJ2-7; 8 bases match TRBD1. With 4 bases clipped from V and 5 bases from J, the junction kept 8 bases outside the gene matches. Germline loops: CDR1 SGHRS, CDR2 YFSETQ. This CDR3 has 14 amino acids. CDR3 residues: CASSPGQGGDEQYF. The CDR3 DNA reads TGCGCCAGCAGCCCAGGACAGGGAGGCGACGAGCAGTACTTC.

This clonotype was found a few times. Here the CDR3 reads CASSRTSWYGYTF. The CDR3 nucleotides read TGTGCCAGCAGCCGGACGTCTTGGTATGGCTACACCTTC. The chain couples TRBV7-2 to TRBJ1-2; D remains unclear. This CDR3 is 13 amino acids long. From germline, CDR1 is SGHTA and CDR2 FQGNSA. V lost 5 bases and J lost 5, with 12 bases in between.

This clonotype came up a few times. This rearrangement joins TRBV5-5 to TRBJ2-7; TRBD1 or TRBD2 may be the D gene (5 bases each). V lost 5 bases, J lost 7 bases, and 16 bases lay in between. From germline, CDR1 is SGHKS and CDR2 YYEKEE (reference sequence). CDR3 size: 13 residues. The CDR3 DNA is TGTGCCAGCAGGCCGAGCGGACAACTGGAGCAGTACTTC. Residues: CASRPSGQLEQYF.

This clonotype was recorded at least ten times. The chain combines TRBV19 with TRBJ2-5, with a weak D call TRBD1 (6 bases). CDR1 and CDR2 from the germline V gene are LNHDA and SQIVND (reference sequence). This CDR3 spans 13 amino acids. V lost 3 bases, J lost 10 bases, and 15 bases lay in between. CDR3 coding DNA: TGTGCCAGTAGTATCTCCGGGACACGGAACCAGTACTTC. Its translation: CASSISGTRNQYF. Using reference TRBV19 and TRBJ2-5 for the parts outside the CDR3, the full variable domain is DGGITQSPKYLFRKEGQNVTLSCEQNLNHDAMYWYRQDPGQGLRLIYYSQIVNDFQKGDIAEGYSVSREKKESFPLTVTSAQKNPTAFYLCASSISGTRNQYFGPGTRLLVL.

The chain combines TRBV6-2 or TRBV6-3 with TRBJ2-7; TRBD2 matches at 7 bases. V was clipped by 5 bases and J by 2 bases; unmatched bases: 9. The CDR3 runs to 15 residues. CDR1 is MNHEY and CDR2 is SVGEGT in the germline V gene. CDR3 bases: TGTGCCAGCAGTGGACCTGGGGGAGGGACCTACGAGCAGTACTTC. This gives the protein CASSGPGGGTYEQYF.

V and J are TRBV7-2 and TRBJ2-2; no clear D gene. The germline gives CDR1 SGHTA, CDR2 FQGNSA. The CDR3 runs 12 residues. Between the trimmed V and J ends, which lost 2 bases and 12 bases, there was a span of 10 bases. The CDR3 nucleotides are TGTGCCAGCAGCTTAACGGCCTCCAAGCTGTTTTTT. Its translation is CASSLTASKLFF.

This clonotype was seen only a few times. V gene TRBV4-1 combines with J gene TRBJ2-1; 10 bases fit TRBD2. The V segment lost 4 bases and the J segment 7 bases; nucleotides outside the gene matches: 13. The CDR3 consists of 17 residues. Per the germline V gene, CDR1 is MGHRA and CDR2 is YSYEKL. The CDR3 DNA is TGCGCCAGCAGCCCTCAAGGGGGAGCGGGGGGGAGGAATGAGCAGTTCTTC. Its protein product is CASSPQGGAGGRNEQFF.

This clonotype has just a few counts. V is TRBV4-1 and J is TRBJ2-3; no firm D call. Deletions cut 1 base from V and 4 bases from J, with 12 bases between. From germline, CDR1 is MGHRA and CDR2 YSYEKL. The CDR3 is 15 amino acids. CDR3 bases: TGCGCCAGCAGCCAAGTTAAGGGTCCAGCAGATACGCAGTATTTT. It specifies CASSQVKGPADTQYF.